This T cell receptor beta chain comes out of a study of identical twins. Whole-study results and caveats: Clonotypes of the beta chain that were abundant in cord blood carried fewer insertions (memory repertoires showed none). Invariant MAIT and iNKT cells could partly confound zero-insertion analyses.

The junction had 5 bases not matched to a gene; V was cut back by 0 bases and J by 1 base. This CDR3 is 16 amino acids long. Germline loops: CDR1 SGHRS, CDR2 YFSETQ. This clonotype was picked up many times. Its antigen is as yet unknown. Each CDR3 protein gets one entry after TCRdb re-called the 5' RACE reads with MiXCR. The table records more than 350,000 distinct CDR3 sequences, approximately 10% of them present only once. The rearrangement uses TRBV5-1 and TRBJ2-7; TRBD1 matches 9 bases. The sequence came from a woman between 45 and 60 years old in good health. Sequenced input: naive T cells sorted from blood. Here the CDR3 DNA reads TGCGCCAGCAGCTTGGAATTTGGGACAGGGTCCTACGAGCAGTACTTC. It is translated as CASSLEFGTGSYEQYF. Using reference TRBV5-1 and TRBJ2-7 for the parts outside the CDR3, the full variable domain is KAGVTQTPRYLIKTRGQQVTLSCSPISGHRSVSWYQQTPGQGLQFLFEYFSETQRNKGNFPGRFSGRQFSNSRSEMNVSTLELGDSALYLCASSLEFGTGSYEQYFGPGTRLTVT.